What follows are 13 T cell receptor beta chains derived from one specimen sequenced in a study of blood T cell repertoires in COVID-19. Assay: immunoSEQ multiplex PCR; the TCRdb copy retains only in-frame clones and omits some. The sample holds about 180,000 clones, around 77% seen once. The material sequenced was peripheral blood. These receptors all come from a man in his 70s with active or convalescent COVID-19.

A remark on this clone: No DNA is shown, since the ends of the CDR3 on it are uncertain; the CDR3 is the one TCRdb lists. This chain joins TRBV19 and TRBJ2-7; the table's D call TRBD1 went unverified against the DNA. Termini included, the CDR3 measures 13 amino acids. Germline CDR1 reads LNHDA; CDR2 reads SQIVND (reference sequence). CDR3 sequence reads: CASSSGQLYEQYF.

This chain connects TRBV19 to TRBJ2-1; 10 nucleotides agree with TRBD2. The germline V gene has CDR1 LNHDA and CDR2 SQIVND (reference sequence). J was trimmed by 10 bases and V by 5 bases; bases with no gene match: 11. The CDR3 sequence is 15 residues long. This chain's CDR3 is CASSGRLAGEREQFF. For the CDR3, the DNA is TGTGCCAGTAGTGGACGGCTAGCGGGAGAAAGGGAGCAGTTCTTC.

The rearrangement uses TRBV7-3 and TRBJ1-3; 8 bases are shared with TRBD1. The ends lost 5 bases at V and 0 bases at J; junction bases unmatched: 15. CDR1 is SGHTA, CDR2 FQGTGA, per germline. CDR3 size: 19 residues. CDR3 DNA: TGTGCCAGCAGCCATACACGAGGGACAGGACGAACCTCTGGAAACACCATATATTTT. This translates into CASSHTRGTGRTSGNTIYF.

The CDR3 nucleotides are TGTGCCAGCAGAAAACCTGGCGCAGAAAGGGGCTATGGCTACACCTTC. Translated: CASRKPGAERGYGYTF. The chain combines TRBV6-6 with TRBJ1-2; tentatively, D is TRBD1 (5 bases). Germline V gene sequence: CDR1 MNHNY, CDR2 SVGAGI (reference sequence). This CDR3 region has 16 residues. Trimming pared 6 bases from V and 4 bases from J, leaving 21 bases between.

The chain uses TRBV7-9 and TRBJ2-7, with 13 nucleotides matching TRBD2. The junction had 6 bases not matched to a gene; V was cut back by 2 bases and J by 5 bases. Germline-derived CDR1 and CDR2 are SEHNR and FQNEAQ (reference sequence). The CDR3 consists of 16 residues. The chain's CDR3 is CASSLWTSGSSHEQYF. Written as DNA, the CDR3 is TGTGCCAGCAGCTTATGGACTAGCGGGAGTAGCCACGAGCAGTACTTC. Full variable domain (remainder filled in from reference TRBV7-9 and TRBJ2-7): DTGVSQNPRHKITKRGQNVTFRCDPISEHNRLYWYRQTLGQGPEFLTYFQNEAQLEKSRLLSDRFSAERPKGSFSTLEIQRTEQGDSAMYLCASSLWTSGSSHEQYFGPGTRLTVT.

The chain recombines TRBV19 with TRBJ1-6; perhaps TRBD1 as D (6 bases). The CDR3 length is 16 residues. The germline gives CDR1 LNHDA, CDR2 SQIVND (reference sequence). V was trimmed by 7 bases and J by 7 bases, leaving 20 bases between them. The CDR3 DNA reads TGTGCCAGTAACCTAATCGGACAGACCCGAAATTCACCCCTCCACTTT. Its translation is CASNLIGQTRNSPLHF. Full variable domain (rest looked up from reference TRBV19 and TRBJ1-6): DGGITQSPKYLFRKEGQNVTLSCEQNLNHDAMYWYRQDPGQGLRLIYYSQIVNDFQKGDIAEGYSVSREKKESFPLTVTSAQKNPTAFYLCASNLIGQTRNSPLHFGNGTRLTVT.

The rearrangement joins TRBV5-1 to TRBJ1-4; the D gene is possibly TRBD1 (5 bases). The germline V and J ends were trimmed by 4 bases and 2 bases, with 12 bases remaining between them. The CDR3 has 15 residues. Germline values: CDR1 SGHRS, CDR2 YFSETQ. The CDR3 loop reads CASSATPGTNEKLFF. The CDR3 DNA reads TGCGCCAGCAGCGCCACCCCAGGGACTAATGAAAAACTGTTTTTT.

This rearrangement joins TRBV21-1 to TRBJ2-4; the D call of TRBD1 is as the table states it, not checked on the DNA. TRBV21-1 is classified as a pseudogene. The CDR3 runs to 20 residues. For the CDR3, the DNA is TGTGCCAGCAGCCTTCACCCGGGGACAGGCCGTCTCCTAGCCAAAAACATTCAGTACTTC. Translation: CASSLHPGTGRLLAKNIQYF.

The chain recombines TRBV10-3 with TRBJ2-3; 15 bases line up with TRBD2. V shed 5 bases, J shed 8 bases, and the junction held 14 bases outside the gene matches. In germline, CDR1 is ENHRY, CDR2 SYGVKD. The CDR3 has 18 amino acids. The CDR3 spells CAISPPGTSGGPTGTQYF. The DNA of the CDR3 is TGTGCCATCAGTCCCCCCGGGACTAGCGGGGGGCCCACGGGTACGCAGTATTTT.

The V gene is TRBV5-1, the J gene TRBJ2-1; 9 nucleotides line up with TRBD2. CDR1 is SGHRS, CDR2 YFSETQ, per germline. There are 16 residues in the CDR3. The V and J ends lost 5 bases and 0 bases, in that order; junction bases with no gene match: 6. The CDR3 spells CASRTSGHSSYNEQFF. The CDR3 nucleotides read TGCGCCAGCAGGACTAGCGGTCATAGCTCCTACAATGAGCAGTTCTTC.

The chain uses TRBV7-2 and TRBJ2-7, with 12 bases identical to TRBD1. V was pared by 0 bases and J by 2 bases, with 14 bases of the junction left unmatched. The germline V gene encodes CDR1 SGHTA and CDR2 FQGNSA. The CDR3 covers 20 residues. CDR3 in amino acids: CASSLAEGQGAQEGAYEQYF. The CDR3 nucleotides are TGTGCCAGCAGCTTAGCCGAGGGACAGGGGGCGCAGGAAGGGGCCTACGAGCAGTACTTC.

CDR3 in DNA: TGTGCCAGCAGCAGCACGGGACTTAACACCGGGGAGCTGTTTTTT. It yields the protein CASSSTGLNTGELFF. The V call is TRBV5-8, the J call TRBJ2-2, with D possibly matching TRBD2 (6 bases). There are 15 residues in the CDR3. CDR1 is SGHTS, CDR2 YDEGEE, per germline. V lost 4 bases and J 2 bases, leaving 12 bases between the germline ends.

The V and J genes are TRBV6-5 and TRBJ2-3, with D unclear. Germline loops: CDR1 MNHEY, CDR2 SVGAGI. This CDR3 has 14 residues. V dropped 4 bases and J dropped 0 bases, with 8 bases sitting between them. DNA for the CDR3: TGTGCCAGCAGTTTCCGGTTGAGCACAGATACGCAGTATTTT. This gives the protein CASSFRLSTDTQYF.